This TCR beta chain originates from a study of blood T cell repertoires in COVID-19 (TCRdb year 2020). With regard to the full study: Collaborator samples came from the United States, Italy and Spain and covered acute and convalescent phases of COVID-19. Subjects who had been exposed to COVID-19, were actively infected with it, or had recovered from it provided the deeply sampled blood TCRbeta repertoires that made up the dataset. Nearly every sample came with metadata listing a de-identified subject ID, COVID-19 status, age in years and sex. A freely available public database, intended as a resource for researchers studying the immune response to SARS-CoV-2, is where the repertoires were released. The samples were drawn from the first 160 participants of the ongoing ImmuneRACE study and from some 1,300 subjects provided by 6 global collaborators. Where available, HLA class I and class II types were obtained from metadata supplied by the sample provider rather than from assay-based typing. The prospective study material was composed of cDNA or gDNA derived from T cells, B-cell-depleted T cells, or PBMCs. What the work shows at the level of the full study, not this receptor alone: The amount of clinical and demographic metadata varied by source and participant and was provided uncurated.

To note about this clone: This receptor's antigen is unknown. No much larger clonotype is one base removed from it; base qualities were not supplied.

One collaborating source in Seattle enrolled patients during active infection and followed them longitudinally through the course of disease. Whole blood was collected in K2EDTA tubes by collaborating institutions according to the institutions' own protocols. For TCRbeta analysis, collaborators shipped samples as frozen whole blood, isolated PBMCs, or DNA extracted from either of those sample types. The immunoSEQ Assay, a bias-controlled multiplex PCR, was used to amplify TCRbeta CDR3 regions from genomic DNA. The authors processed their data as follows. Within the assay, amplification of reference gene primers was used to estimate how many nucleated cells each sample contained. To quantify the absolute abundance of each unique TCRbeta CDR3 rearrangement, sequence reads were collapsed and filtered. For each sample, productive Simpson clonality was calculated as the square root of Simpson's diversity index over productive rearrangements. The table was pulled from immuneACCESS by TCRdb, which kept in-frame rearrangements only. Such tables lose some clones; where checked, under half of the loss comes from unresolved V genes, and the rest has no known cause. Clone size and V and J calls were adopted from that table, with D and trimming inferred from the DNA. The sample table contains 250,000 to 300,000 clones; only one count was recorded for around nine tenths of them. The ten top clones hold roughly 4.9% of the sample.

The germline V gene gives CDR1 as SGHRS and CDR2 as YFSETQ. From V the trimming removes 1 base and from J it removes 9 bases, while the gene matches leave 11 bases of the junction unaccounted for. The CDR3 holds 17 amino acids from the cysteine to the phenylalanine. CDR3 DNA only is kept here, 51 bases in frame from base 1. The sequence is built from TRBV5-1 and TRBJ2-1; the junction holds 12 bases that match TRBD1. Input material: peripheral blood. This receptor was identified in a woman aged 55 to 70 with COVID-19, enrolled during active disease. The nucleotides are TGCGCCAGCAGCTTGCTGGGACAGGGGGCGCTACTTCCTGAGCAGTTCTTC. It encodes CASSLLGQGALLPEQFF.